These T cell receptor beta chains were read from a single sample in a study of control samples from healthy donors and cancer patients. Produced via immunoSEQ multiplex PCR; TCRdb's table is partial and in-frame only. Seen here are 70,000 to 80,000 clones, around 84% observed once, and the top ten hold about 14%. The sequencing sample was made of blood. The receptors come from a man over 45 in good health. Both conserved end residues are part of each CDR3. The D gene is left open where the match is weak. A row's size may be missing; if present it is once, few, many or a size class.

V gene,J gene,clone size,D gene,CDR3 DNA,CDR3 protein
TRBV9,TRBJ1-1,NA,NA,TGTGCCAGCAGCGTAGGATCCGGGTTGGGCACTGAAGCTTTCTTT,CASSVGSGLGTEAFF
TRBV19,TRBJ1-2,NA,NA,TGTGCCAGTAGTGCCGGAGTATCCGGTGGCTACACCTTC,CASSAGVSGGYTF
TRBV19,TRBJ2-7,NA,TRBD2,TGTGCCAGTAGTGCGGGGGTGGGCTACGAGCAGTACTTC,CASSAGVGYEQYF
TRBV27,TRBJ2-7,once,NA,TGTGCCAGCAGTTATCTGGGCACTGGCTACGAGCAGTACTTC,CASSYLGTGYEQYF
TRBV24-1,TRBJ1-5,NA,NA,TGTGCCACCGCGGGGGCGGGCAATCAGCCCCAGCATTTT,CATAGAGNQPQHF
TRBV24-1,TRBJ2-3,NA,NA,TGTGCCACCATTTGGGGGGAGCGCACAGATACGCAGTATTTT,CATIWGERTDTQYF
TRBV4-1,TRBJ2-2,NA,NA,TGCGCCAGCGCCCGGGACCCGGAAGGGTCGGGCACCGGGGAGCTGTTTTTT,CASARDPEGSGTGELFF
TRBV28,TRBJ2-3,NA,NA,TGTGCCGGTCGAACGAGCCTGACAGATACGCAGTATTTT,CAGRTSLTDTQYF
TRBV6-2/TRBV6-3,TRBJ2-1,NA,NA,TGTGCCAGCAGTTACAGCAGGGTCAATGAGCAGTTCTTC,CASSYSRVNEQFF
TRBV6-4,TRBJ1-4,NA,NA,TGTGCCAGCAGTGGGAATCCGGGGGAAAAACTGTTTTTT,CASSGNPGEKLFF
TRBV7-9,TRBJ2-7,NA,TRBD2,TGTGCCAGCAGCCCGGGACTAGCGGGATTAGGCGAGCAGTACTTC,CASSPGLAGLGEQYF
TRBV14,TRBJ2-1,NA,NA,TGTGCCAGCAGCCCCCTAGGTAGCGGCCCCTACAATGAGCAGTTCTTC,CASSPLGSGPYNEQFF
TRBV27,TRBJ2-7,NA,NA,TGTGCCAGCAGCTCACAGCCGGGACGACCAAAGGGCGAGCAGTACTTC,CASSSQPGRPKGEQYF
TRBV9,TRBJ1-2,NA,TRBD1,TGTGCCAGCAGCGTAGCGGGGGGGACAGGGGAAGGCTACACCTTC,CASSVAGGTGEGYTF
TRBV3-1/TRBV3-2,TRBJ2-7,NA,TRBD2,TGTGCCAGCAGCCTGAGTCTAGCGGGAGGCGAGCAGTACTTC,CASSLSLAGGEQYF
TRBV10-3,TRBJ2-7,NA,TRBD2,TGTGCCATCAGGTCCTCGCGGGAGGACTCCTACGAGCAGTACTTC,CAIRSSREDSYEQYF
TRBV24-1,TRBJ2-1,NA,TRBD2,TGTGCCACCAGTGCCACCGGGACTAGAGCTGTCGGTGAGCAGTTCTTC,CATSATGTRAVGEQFF
TRBV4-2,TRBJ2-7,NA,NA,TGTGCCAGCAGCCAAGATGACGGTGGCGAGCAGTACTTC,CASSQDDGGEQYF
TRBV29-1,TRBJ2-7,NA,NA,TGCAGCGTTGAGTATGGTCCAGCTGCCTACGAGCAGTACTTC,CSVEYGPAAYEQYF
TRBV14,TRBJ2-2,few,NA,TGTGCCAGCAGCCAAGATTGGAGGGACTCCGGGGAGCTGTTTTTT,CASSQDWRDSGELFF
TRBV27,TRBJ2-3,NA,TRBD2,TGTGCCAGCAGTTTATATCCGGGAGGGCCGGGAGATACGCAGTATTTT,CASSLYPGGPGDTQYF
TRBV9,TRBJ1-3,NA,NA,TGTGCCAGCAGCGACCGGTGGGCTGGAAACACCATATATTTT,CASSDRWAGNTIYF
TRBV6-5,TRBJ2-7,NA,NA,TGTGCCAGCAGTCGTGGGCCCTCCTACGAGCAGTACTTC,CASSRGPSYEQYF
TRBV21-1,TRBJ2-7,once,NA,TGTGCCAGCCCCAACAAGAACGGGGCCGAGCAGTACTTC,CASPNKNGAEQYF
TRBV7-9,TRBJ1-1,NA,NA,TGTGCCAGCAGCTACCCCGGGTCTTCCCCTGAAGCTTTCTTT,CASSYPGSSPEAFF
TRBV5-1,TRBJ1-2,NA,NA,TGCGCCAGCAGCTTGGCCGCGGAGGGTCGGGACGGCTACACCTTC,CASSLAAEGRDGYTF
TRBV10-1,TRBJ2-1,NA,TRBD2,TGCGCCAGCACCTTACCGGTGACTGCCAGCGGGAGCTCCTACAATGAGCAGTTCTTC,CASTLPVTASGSSYNEQFF
TRBV9,TRBJ2-2,NA,NA,TGTGCCAGCAGCGTAGCCGGAACGAACACCGGGGAGCTGTTTTTT,CASSVAGTNTGELFF
TRBV27,TRBJ2-6,NA,TRBD1,TGTGCCAGCAGTTTATCGGGACAGATCTACTCTGGGGCCAACGTCCTGACTTTC,CASSLSGQIYSGANVLTF